Each of the 10 T cell receptor beta chains below was sequenced from the same sample in a study of blood T cell dynamics during melanoma immunotherapy. Described time point: pre-treatment baseline. The data were produced by immunoSEQ multiplex PCR, yet TCRdb's version contains in-frame clones alone and is incomplete. The sample holds tens of thousands of clones; roughly 89% are singletons and the top ten take 3.5% to 6%. Sequencing was performed on blood, taken from a patient treated with checkpoint blockade. These receptors all stem from a human donor with melanoma.

The rearrangement uses TRBV7-9 and TRBJ1-1; D possibly corresponds to TRBD1 (5 bases). V lost 2 bases and J lost 0, with 10 bases in between. From germline, CDR1 is SEHNR and CDR2 FQNEAQ (reference sequence). The CDR3 extends over 15 amino acids. The CDR3 nucleotides read TGTGCCAGCAGCTTACAGGGAGCCATGAACACTGAAGCTTTCTTT. Amino acid sequence: CASSLQGAMNTEAFF. The full variable domain, in which reference TRBV7-9 and TRBJ1-1 provide the parts outside the CDR3, is DTGVSQNPRHKITKRGQNVTFRCDPISEHNRLYWYRQTLGQGPEFLTYFQNEAQLEKSRLLSDRFSAERPKGSFSTLEIQRTEQGDSAMYLCASSLQGAMNTEAFFGQGTRLTVV.

The CDR3 nucleotides are TGCGCCAGCAGCCAAGAAAGCGTGACCGGGGCCAACGTCCTGACTTTC. This translates into CASSQESVTGANVLTF. The chain uses TRBV4-1 and TRBJ2-6; D not resolved. This CDR3 region has 16 residues. Germline CDR1 and CDR2: MGHRA and YSYEKL. The V gene lost 0 bases and the J gene lost 4 bases, with 10 bases spanning the gap.

The chain is built from TRBV28 and TRBJ1-1; maybe TRBD1 (6 bases). Looked up from germline, CDR1 is MDHEN and CDR2 is SYDVKM. This CDR3 is 13 amino acids long. Trimming cost V 10 bases and J 0 bases, with 12 bases left between them. The CDR3 loop reads CATRDNLNTEAFF. The CDR3 nucleotides are TGTGCCACCCGGGACAACCTGAACACTGAAGCTTTCTTT. Looking up the rest from reference TRBV28 and TRBJ1-1 gives the full variable domain: DVKVTQSSRYLVKRTGEKVFLECVQDMDHENMFWYRQDPGLGLRLIYFSYDVKMKEKGDIPEGYSVSREKKERFSLILESASTNQTSMYLCATRDNLNTEAFFGQGTRLTVV.

The chain is built from TRBV2 and TRBJ1-6, with unresolved D. The CDR3 consists of 14 residues. V lost 8 bases and J lost 5, with 13 bases in between. Germline-derived CDR1 and CDR2 are SNHLY and FYNNEI. CDR3 in amino acids: CASCLRGDNSPLHF. CDR3 sequence (DNA): TGTGCCAGCTGCCTCCGCGGGGATAATTCACCCCTCCACTTT.

The CDR3 protein is CASSDGMRATNEKLFF. As DNA, the CDR3 is TGTGCCAGCAGTGATGGAATGAGAGCAACTAATGAAAAACTGTTTTTT. V is TRBV6-1 and J is TRBJ1-4; D unresolved. The length of the CDR3 is 16 residues. The V end lost 3 bases, the J end lost 0 bases, and 11 bases lay between the germline ends. The germline gives CDR1 MNHNS, CDR2 SASEGT.

The chain uses TRBV7-3 and TRBJ2-1; a weak D match, TRBD1 (6 bases). V lost 5 bases and J lost 8, with 16 bases in between. The CDR3 spans 14 residues. Germline CDR1 is SGHTA and CDR2 is FQGTGA. CDR3 in amino acids: CASSLDSRWHEQFF. The CDR3 DNA follows: TGTGCCAGCAGCCTGGACAGTCGGTGGCATGAGCAGTTCTTC.

This clone appeared once. The chain links TRBV7-2 to TRBJ2-1, with D unresolved. V was trimmed by 1 base and J by 6 bases, leaving 10 bases between them. Looked up from germline, CDR1 is SGHTA and CDR2 is FQGNSA. This CDR3 is built from 14 residues. The CDR3 nucleotides are TGTGCCAGCAGCTTAGTTGGCAGGACCAATGAGCAGTTCTTC. Its protein product is CASSLVGRTNEQFF. Full variable domain (outside the CDR3, taken from reference TRBV7-2 and TRBJ2-1): GAGVSQSPSNKVTEKGKDVELRCDPISGHTALYWYRQSLGQGLEFLIYFQGNSAPDKSGLPSDRFSAERTGGSVSTLTIQRTQQEDSAVYLCASSLVGRTNEQFFGPGTRLTVL.

J is TRBJ1-4 and V is TRBV27; D uncertain. The germline CDR1 and CDR2 sequences are MNHEY and SMNVEV (reference sequence). The V gene lost 6 bases and the J gene lost 4 bases, with 12 bases spanning the gap. This CDR3 is built from 14 residues. The CDR3 region is CASRTGLSNEKLFF. CDR3 DNA: TGTGCCAGCAGGACCGGGCTAAGTAATGAAAAACTGTTTTTT. Drawing the rest from reference TRBV27 and TRBJ1-4, the complete variable domain is EAQVTQNPRYLITVTGKKLTVTCSQNMNHEYMSWYRQDPGLGLRQIYYSMNVEVTDKGDVPEGYKVSRKEKRNFPLILESPSPNQTSLYFCASRTGLSNEKLFFGSGTQLSVL.

Comments on this clone: One junction end does not reproduce the germline sequence, and a read error may be involved. The chain carries TRBV7-7 and TRBJ2-7; D is perhaps TRBD1 (5 bases). The germline gives CDR1 SSHAT, CDR2 FNYEAQ (reference sequence). CDR3 length equals 15 residues. CDR3 loop: CASSSDPDTFYEQYF. CDR3 DNA sequence: TGTGCTAGCAGCTCAGACCCGGACACATTCTACGAGCAGTACTTC.

This sequence joins TRBV4-2 and TRBJ1-2; D gene uncertain. The ends were cut back, 4 bases at V and 5 bases at J, with 8 bases in the middle. CDR3 length: 12 amino acids. CDR1 LGHNA and CDR2 YNFKEQ come from the germline V gene. CDR3: CASSPGSYGYTF. The CDR3 DNA sequence: TGTGCCAGCAGCCCCGGGAGTTATGGCTACACCTTC.